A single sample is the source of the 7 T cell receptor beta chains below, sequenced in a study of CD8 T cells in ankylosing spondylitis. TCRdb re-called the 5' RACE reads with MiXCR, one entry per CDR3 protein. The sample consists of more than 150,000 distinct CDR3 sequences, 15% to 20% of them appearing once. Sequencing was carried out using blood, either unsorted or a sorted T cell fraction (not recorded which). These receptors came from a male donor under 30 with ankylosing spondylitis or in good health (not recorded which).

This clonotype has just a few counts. The CDR3 DNA is TGTGCCAGCAGCTTATTCCCCGGACAGGGTTCGGGAGCTCGATCCCTTGAGCAGTTCTTC. This codes for CASSLFPGQGSGARSLEQFF. V is TRBV7-7 and J is TRBJ2-1, with TRBD1 matching 8 bases. Trimming took 2 bases from V and 9 from J; bases not matched to a gene: 24. Germline CDR1 is SSHAT and CDR2 is FNYEAQ (reference sequence). CDR3 length: 20 residues.

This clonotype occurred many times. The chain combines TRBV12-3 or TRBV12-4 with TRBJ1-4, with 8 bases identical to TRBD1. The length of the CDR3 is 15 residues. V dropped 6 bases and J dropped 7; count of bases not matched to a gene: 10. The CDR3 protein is CASSTTGGRGEKLFF. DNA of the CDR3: TGTGCCAGCAGCACCACAGGGGGAAGGGGTGAAAAACTGTTTTTT.

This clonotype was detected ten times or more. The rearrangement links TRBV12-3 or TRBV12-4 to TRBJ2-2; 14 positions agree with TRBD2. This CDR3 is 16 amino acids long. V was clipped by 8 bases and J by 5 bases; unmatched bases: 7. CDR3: CASWGLAGVRTGELFF. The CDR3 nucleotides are TGTGCCAGCTGGGGACTAGCGGGAGTCAGGACCGGGGAGCTGTTTTTT.

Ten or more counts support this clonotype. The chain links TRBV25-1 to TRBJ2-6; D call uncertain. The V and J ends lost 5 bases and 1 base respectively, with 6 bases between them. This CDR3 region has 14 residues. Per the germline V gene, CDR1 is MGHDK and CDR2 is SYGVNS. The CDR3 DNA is TGTGCCAGCAGTTGGGATTCTGGGGCCAACGTCCTGACTTTC. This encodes CASSWDSGANVLTF.

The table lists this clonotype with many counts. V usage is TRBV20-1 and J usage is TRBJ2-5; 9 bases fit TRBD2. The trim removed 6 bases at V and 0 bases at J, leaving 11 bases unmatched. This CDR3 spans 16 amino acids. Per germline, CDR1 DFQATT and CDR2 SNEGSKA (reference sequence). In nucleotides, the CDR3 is TGCAGTGCGACCCCTCGCCTAGCGGGGTACCAAGAGACCCAGTACTTC. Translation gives CSATPRLAGYQETQYF.

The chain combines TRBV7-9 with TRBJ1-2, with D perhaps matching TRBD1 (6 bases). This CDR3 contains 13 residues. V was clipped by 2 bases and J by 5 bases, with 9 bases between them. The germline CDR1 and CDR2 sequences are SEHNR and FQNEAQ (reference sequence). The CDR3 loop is CASSLSTGYGYTF. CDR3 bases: TGTGCCAGCAGCTTATCGACAGGATATGGCTACACCTTC.

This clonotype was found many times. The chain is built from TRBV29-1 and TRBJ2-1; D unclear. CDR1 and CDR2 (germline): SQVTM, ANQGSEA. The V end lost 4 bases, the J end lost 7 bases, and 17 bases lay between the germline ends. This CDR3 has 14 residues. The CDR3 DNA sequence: TGCAGCGTTGGATGGACGGTCCACGGAAATGAGCAGTTCTTC. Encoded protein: CSVGWTVHGNEQFF.